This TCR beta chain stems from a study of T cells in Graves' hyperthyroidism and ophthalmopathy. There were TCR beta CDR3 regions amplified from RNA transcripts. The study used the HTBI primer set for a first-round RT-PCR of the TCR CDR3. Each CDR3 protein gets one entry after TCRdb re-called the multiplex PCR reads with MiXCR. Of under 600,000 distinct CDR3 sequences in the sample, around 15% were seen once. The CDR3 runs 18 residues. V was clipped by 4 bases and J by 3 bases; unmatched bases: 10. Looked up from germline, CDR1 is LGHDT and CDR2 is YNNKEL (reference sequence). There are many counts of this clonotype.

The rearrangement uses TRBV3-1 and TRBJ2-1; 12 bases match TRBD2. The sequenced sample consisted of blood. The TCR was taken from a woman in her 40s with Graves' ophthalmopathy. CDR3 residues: CASSPGASGGGLYNEQFF. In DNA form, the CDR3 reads TGTGCCAGCAGCCCGGGGGCTAGCGGGGGGGGTCTCTACAATGAGCAGTTCTTC.